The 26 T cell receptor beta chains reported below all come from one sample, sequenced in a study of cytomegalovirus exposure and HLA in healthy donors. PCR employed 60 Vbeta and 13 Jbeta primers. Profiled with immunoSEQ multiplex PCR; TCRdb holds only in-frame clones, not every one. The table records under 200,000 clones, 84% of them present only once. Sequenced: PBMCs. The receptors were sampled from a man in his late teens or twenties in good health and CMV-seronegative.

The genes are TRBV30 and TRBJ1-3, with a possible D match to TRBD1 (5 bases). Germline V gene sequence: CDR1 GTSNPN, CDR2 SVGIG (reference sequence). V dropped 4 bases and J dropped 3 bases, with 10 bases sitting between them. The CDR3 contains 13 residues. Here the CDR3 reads CAWIRGNGNTIYF. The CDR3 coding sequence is TGTGCCTGGATAAGGGGAAATGGAAACACCATATATTTT.

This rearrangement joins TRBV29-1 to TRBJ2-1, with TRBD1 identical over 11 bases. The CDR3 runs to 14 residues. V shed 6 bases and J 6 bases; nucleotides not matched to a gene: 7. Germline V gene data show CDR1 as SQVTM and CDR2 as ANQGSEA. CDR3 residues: CSVPPGQGVNEQFF. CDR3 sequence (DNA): TGCAGCGTCCCTCCGGGACAGGGGGTCAATGAGCAGTTCTTC.

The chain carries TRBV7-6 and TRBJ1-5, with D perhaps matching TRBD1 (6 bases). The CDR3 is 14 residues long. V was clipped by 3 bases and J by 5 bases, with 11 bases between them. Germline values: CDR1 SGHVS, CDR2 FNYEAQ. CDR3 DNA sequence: TGTGCCAGCAGCTTCCTCGAGGGGGATCAGCCCCAGCATTTT. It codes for CASSFLEGDQPQHF. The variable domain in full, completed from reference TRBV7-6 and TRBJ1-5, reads GAGVSQSPRYKVTKRGQDVALRCDPISGHVSLYWYRQALGQGPEFLTYFNYEAQQDKSGLPNDRFSAERPEGSISTLTIQRTEQRDSAMYRCASSFLEGDQPQHFGDGTRLSIL.

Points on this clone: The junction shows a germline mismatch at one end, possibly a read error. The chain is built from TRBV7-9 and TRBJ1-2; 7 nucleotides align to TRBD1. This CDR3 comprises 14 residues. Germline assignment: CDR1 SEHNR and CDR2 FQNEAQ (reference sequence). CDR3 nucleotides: TGTTCCAGCAGCAGCCGGGACAGCAACTATGGCTACACCTTC. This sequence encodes CSSSSRDSNYGYTF.

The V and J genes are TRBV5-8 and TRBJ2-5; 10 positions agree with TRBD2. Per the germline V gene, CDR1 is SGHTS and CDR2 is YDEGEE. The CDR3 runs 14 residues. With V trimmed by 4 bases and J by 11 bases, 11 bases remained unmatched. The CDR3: CASSDVGLAPEQYF. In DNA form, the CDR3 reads TGTGCCAGCAGCGACGTGGGACTAGCGCCTGAGCAGTACTTC.

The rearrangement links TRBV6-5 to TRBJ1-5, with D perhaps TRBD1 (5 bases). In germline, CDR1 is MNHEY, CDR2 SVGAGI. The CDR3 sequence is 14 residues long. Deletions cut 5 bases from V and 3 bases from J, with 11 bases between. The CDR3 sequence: CASSVGHDNQPQHF. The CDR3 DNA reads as TGTGCCAGCAGTGTCGGACATGACAATCAGCCCCAGCATTTT.

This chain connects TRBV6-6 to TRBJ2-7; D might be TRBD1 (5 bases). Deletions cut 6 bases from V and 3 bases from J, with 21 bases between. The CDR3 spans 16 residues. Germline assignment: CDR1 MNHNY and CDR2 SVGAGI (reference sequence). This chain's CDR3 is CASSSGQGLTHYEQYF. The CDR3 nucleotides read TGTGCCAGCAGCTCCGGGCAGGGCCTAACGCACTACGAGCAGTACTTC.

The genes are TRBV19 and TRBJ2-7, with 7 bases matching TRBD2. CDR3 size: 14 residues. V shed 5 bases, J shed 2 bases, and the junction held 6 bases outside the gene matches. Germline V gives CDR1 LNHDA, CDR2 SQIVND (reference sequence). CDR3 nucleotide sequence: TGTGCCAGTAGTGCCCTGGGGGGGACCTACGAGCAGTACTTC. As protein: CASSALGGTYEQYF.

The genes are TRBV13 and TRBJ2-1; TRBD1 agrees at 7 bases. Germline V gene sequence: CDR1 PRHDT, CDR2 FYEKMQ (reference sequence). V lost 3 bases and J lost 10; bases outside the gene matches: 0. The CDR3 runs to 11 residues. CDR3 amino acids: CASSLDREQFF. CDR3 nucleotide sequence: TGTGCCAGCAGCTTGGACAGGGAGCAGTTCTTC.

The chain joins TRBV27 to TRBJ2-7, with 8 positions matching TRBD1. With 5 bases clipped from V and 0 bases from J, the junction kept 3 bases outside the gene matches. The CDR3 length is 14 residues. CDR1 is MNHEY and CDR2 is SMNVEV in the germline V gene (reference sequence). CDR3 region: CASSRTGSSYEQYF. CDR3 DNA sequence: TGTGCCAGCAGTCGGACAGGGAGCTCCTACGAGCAGTACTTC.

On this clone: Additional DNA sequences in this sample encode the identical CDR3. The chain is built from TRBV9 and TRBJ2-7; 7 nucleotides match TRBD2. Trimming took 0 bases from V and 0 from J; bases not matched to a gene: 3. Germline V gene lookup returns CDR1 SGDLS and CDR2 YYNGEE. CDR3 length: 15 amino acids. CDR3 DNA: TGTGCCAGCAGCGTAGGTTTAGCGGGCTCCTACGAGCAGTACTTC. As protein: CASSVGLAGSYEQYF.

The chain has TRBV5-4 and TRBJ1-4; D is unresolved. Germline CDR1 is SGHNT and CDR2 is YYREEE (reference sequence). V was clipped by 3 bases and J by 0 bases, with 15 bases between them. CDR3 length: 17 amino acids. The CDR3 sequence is CASSSKKGAPTNEKLFF. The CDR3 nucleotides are TGTGCCAGCAGCTCTAAGAAGGGAGCCCCAACTAATGAAAAACTGTTTTTT.

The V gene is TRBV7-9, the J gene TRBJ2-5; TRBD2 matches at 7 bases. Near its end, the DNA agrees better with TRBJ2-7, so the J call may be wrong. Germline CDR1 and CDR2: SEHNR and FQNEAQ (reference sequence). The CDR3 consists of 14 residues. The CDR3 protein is CASSPPLGGVEQYF. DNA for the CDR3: TGTGCCAGCAGCCCCCCCCTTGGGGGGGTCGAGCAGTACTTC.

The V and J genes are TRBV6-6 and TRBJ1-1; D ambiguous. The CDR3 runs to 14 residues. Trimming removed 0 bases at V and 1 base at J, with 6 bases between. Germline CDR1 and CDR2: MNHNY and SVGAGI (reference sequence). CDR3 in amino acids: CASSYSEENTEAFF. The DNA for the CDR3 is TGTGCCAGCAGTTACTCAGAGGAGAACACTGAAGCTTTCTTT.

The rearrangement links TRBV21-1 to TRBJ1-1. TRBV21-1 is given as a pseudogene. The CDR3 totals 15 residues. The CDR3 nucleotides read TGTGCCAGCAGCAGCTTGGACGGGGAGAACACTGAAGCTTTCTTT. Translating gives CASSSLDGENTEAFF.

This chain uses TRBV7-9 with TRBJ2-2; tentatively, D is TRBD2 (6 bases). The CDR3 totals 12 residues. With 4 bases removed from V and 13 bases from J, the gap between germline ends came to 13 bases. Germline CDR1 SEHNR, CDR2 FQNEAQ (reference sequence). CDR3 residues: CASSSGLLSLFF. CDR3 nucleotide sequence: TGTGCCAGCAGCTCGGGACTCTTATCGCTGTTTTTT.

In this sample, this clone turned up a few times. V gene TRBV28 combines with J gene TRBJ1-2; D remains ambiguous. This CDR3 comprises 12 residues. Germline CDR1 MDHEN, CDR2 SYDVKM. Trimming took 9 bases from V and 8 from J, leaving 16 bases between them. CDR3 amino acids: CASLAANRGYTF. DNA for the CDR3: TGTGCCAGTTTAGCGGCGAACCGGGGCTACACCTTC.

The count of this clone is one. CDR3 protein: CASSSDIPSGANVLTF. The CDR3 DNA is TGTGCCAGCAGCTCGGACATCCCCTCTGGGGCCAACGTCCTGACTTTC. The chain uses TRBV5-6 and TRBJ2-6; TRBD1 might be the D (5 bases). The CDR3 spans 16 residues. Deletions cut 3 bases from V and 0 bases from J, with 10 bases between. Germline CDR1 and CDR2: SGHDT and YYEEEE.

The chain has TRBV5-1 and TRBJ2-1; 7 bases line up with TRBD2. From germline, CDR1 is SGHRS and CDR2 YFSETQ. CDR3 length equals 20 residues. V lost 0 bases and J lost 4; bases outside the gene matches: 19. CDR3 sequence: CASSLGGRRTGTTYYNEQFF. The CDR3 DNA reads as TGCGCCAGCAGCTTGGGGGGCAGGAGAACCGGGACTACCTATTACAATGAGCAGTTCTTC.

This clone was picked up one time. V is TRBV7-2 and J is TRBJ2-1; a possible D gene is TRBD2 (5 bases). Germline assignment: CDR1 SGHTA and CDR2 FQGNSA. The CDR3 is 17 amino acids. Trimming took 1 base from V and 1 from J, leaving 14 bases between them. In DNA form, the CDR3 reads TGTGCCAGCAGCTTAGGAGCGGCAGCTCCATCCTACAATGAGCAGTTCTTC. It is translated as CASSLGAAAPSYNEQFF.

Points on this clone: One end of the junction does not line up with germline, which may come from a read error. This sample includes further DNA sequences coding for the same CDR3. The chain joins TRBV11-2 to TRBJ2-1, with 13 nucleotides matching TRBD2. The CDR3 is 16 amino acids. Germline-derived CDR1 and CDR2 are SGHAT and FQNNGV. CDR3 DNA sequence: TGCGCCAGCAGCTTAGCACTAGCGGGAGGGCGTCCTGAGCAGTTCTTC. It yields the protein CASSLALAGGRPEQFF.

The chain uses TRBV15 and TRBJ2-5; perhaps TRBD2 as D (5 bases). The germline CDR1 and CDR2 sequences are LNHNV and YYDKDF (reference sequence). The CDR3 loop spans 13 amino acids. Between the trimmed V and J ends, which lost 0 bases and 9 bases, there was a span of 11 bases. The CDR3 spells CATSRDPGLAQYF. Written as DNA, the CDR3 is TGTGCCACCAGCAGAGACCCGGGATTAGCCCAGTACTTC.

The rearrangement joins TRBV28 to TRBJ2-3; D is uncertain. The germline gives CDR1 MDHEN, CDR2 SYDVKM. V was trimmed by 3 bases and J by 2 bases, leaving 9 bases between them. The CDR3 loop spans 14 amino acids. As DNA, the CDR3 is TGTGCCAGCAGTTTGGCCCAGTACACAGATACGCAGTATTTT. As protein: CASSLAQYTDTQYF.

The CDR3 region has the DNA TGTGCCAGCAGTTACAAAGGGGTGGCCTACGAGCAGTACTTC. This translates into CASSYKGVAYEQYF. The chain links TRBV6-5 to TRBJ2-7, with D perhaps TRBD1 (5 bases). Germline V lookup: CDR1 MNHEY, CDR2 SVGAGI. This CDR3 spans 14 amino acids. V gave up 2 bases and J gave up 2 bases, with 10 bases separating them.

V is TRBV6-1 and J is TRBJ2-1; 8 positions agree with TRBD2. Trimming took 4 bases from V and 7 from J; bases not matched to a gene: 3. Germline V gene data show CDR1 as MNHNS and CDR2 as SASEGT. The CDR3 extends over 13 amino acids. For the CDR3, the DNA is TGTGCCAGCAGTGCGGGACTAGTGAATGAGCAGTTCTTC. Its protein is CASSAGLVNEQFF.

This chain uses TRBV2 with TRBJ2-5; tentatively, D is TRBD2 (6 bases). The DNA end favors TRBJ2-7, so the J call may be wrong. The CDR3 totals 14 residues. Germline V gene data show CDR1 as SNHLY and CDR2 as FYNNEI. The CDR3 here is CASSGGRGAYEQYF. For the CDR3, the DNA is TGTGCCAGCAGCGGGGGAAGGGGAGCCTACGAGCAGTACTTC.